This passage covers 20 T cell receptor beta chains from one sample sequenced in a study of blood T cell repertoires in COVID-19. TCRdb keeps only in-frame clones here, not all; method: immunoSEQ multiplex PCR. This sample has about 150,000 clones, with 70% to 90% found just once. Source material: peripheral blood. The receptors derive from a woman aged 70-85 years with acute or convalescent COVID-19.

J is TRBJ2-2 and V is TRBV18, with D maybe TRBD1 (6 bases). The length of the CDR3 is 18 residues. Germline CDR1 and CDR2: KGHSH and LQKENI. V gave up 0 bases and J gave up 4 bases, with 18 bases separating them. This CDR3 is CASSPPNTGSRSTGELFF. CDR3 in DNA: TGTGCCAGCTCACCACCTAACACAGGGAGTCGTTCCACCGGGGAGCTGTTTTTT.

This clone was seen only once. The chain links TRBV27 to TRBJ1-2; 10 bases fit TRBD1. This CDR3 comprises 15 residues. With V trimmed by 5 bases and J by 6 bases, 9 bases remained unmatched. The germline V gene has CDR1 MNHEY and CDR2 SMNVEV (reference sequence). The CDR3 DNA reads as TGTGCCAGCAGTCCATGGGACAGGGGATTCGATGGCTACACCTTC. Translation gives CASSPWDRGFDGYTF.

There are a few counts of this clone. The V call is TRBV6-6, the J call TRBJ2-2, with D tentatively TRBD2 (5 bases). V lost 6 bases to trimming and J lost 3 bases, with 14 bases between them. The CDR3 spans 15 residues. Germline assignment: CDR1 MNHNY and CDR2 SVGAGI (reference sequence). The CDR3 nucleotides are TGTGCCAGCAGCCCCGGGGTGGGGTACACCGGGGAGCTGTTTTTT. It encodes CASSPGVGYTGELFF.

The V gene is TRBV11-3, the J gene TRBJ2-7; 8 nucleotides line up with TRBD2. V shed 4 bases, J shed 0 bases, and the junction held 5 bases outside the gene matches. This CDR3 contains 15 residues. From germline, CDR1 is SGHNT and CDR2 YENEEA. The DNA of the CDR3 is TGTGCCAGCAGCTCTGGCGGGGGGACCTCCTACGAGCAGTACTTC. Its translation is CASSSGGGTSYEQYF. The complete variable domain, with remaining parts taken from reference TRBV11-3 and TRBJ2-7, reads EAGVVQSPRYKIIEKKQPVAFWCNPISGHNTLYWYLQNLGQGPELLIRYENEEAVDDSQLPKDRFSAERLKGVDSTLKIQPAELGDSAVYLCASSSGGGTSYEQYFGPGTRLTVT.

V is TRBV14 and J is TRBJ1-1, with 7 positions matching TRBD1. The CDR3 has 17 amino acids. Trimming removed 10 bases from V and 1 base from J; junction bases left unmatched: 18. Looked up from germline, CDR1 is SGHDN and CDR2 is FVKESK. CDR3: CATTPRAGTVANTEAFF. The CDR3 DNA reads TGTGCCACCACGCCCCGAGCCGGGACAGTTGCGAACACTGAAGCTTTCTTT.

V and J are TRBV9 and TRBJ2-3; 13 positions match TRBD2. Looked up from germline, CDR1 is SGDLS and CDR2 is YYNGEE. This CDR3 region has 18 residues. J was trimmed by 0 bases and V by 0 bases; bases with no gene match: 4. CDR3 sequence (DNA): TGTGCCAGCAGCGTAGGAGGGACTAGCGGGGCTAGCACAGATACGCAGTATTTT. Encoded protein: CASSVGGTSGASTDTQYF.

The chain links TRBV20-1 to TRBJ2-3; D unclear. Trimming took off 2 bases at V and 5 bases at J, with 2 bases between the two ends. The CDR3 loop spans 10 amino acids. Per the germline V gene, CDR1 is DFQATT and CDR2 is SNEGSKA (reference sequence). CDR3 nucleotide sequence: TGCAGTGCTAGACTAGATACGCAGTATTTT. It is translated as CSARLDTQYF.

This clone was found once. The CDR3 region has the DNA TGTGCCAGCAGTTACGGAGGCAGGGGCCGGTGGGAGACCCAGTACTTC. Its translation is CASSYGGRGRWETQYF. This rearrangement joins TRBV6-5 to TRBJ2-5; D is possibly TRBD1 (6 bases). The germline V gene has CDR1 MNHEY and CDR2 SVGAGI. The CDR3 runs 16 residues. V was clipped by 2 bases and J by 5 bases, with 18 bases between them.

The chain recombines TRBV28 with TRBJ1-1, with D unclear. This CDR3 is 12 amino acids long. Germline V gives CDR1 MDHEN, CDR2 SYDVKM. The V and J ends lost 6 bases and 1 base respectively, with 6 bases between them. CDR3 loop: CASSLSNTEAFF. In DNA form, the CDR3 reads TGTGCCAGCAGCCTGTCGAACACTGAAGCTTTCTTT.

The rearrangement links TRBV4-2 to TRBJ2-5, with D uncertain. The V end was cut by 0 bases, the J end by 5 bases, with 13 bases between. The CDR3 is made up of 15 amino acids. Germline V gives CDR1 LGHNA, CDR2 YNFKEQ. CDR3 DNA sequence: TGTGCCAGCAGCCAAGACCCCCGAGTGTGGGAGACCCAGTACTTC. Protein: CASSQDPRVWETQYF.

The chain joins TRBV3-1 (or the pseudogene TRBV3-2) to TRBJ2-5, with TRBD2 matching over 9 bases. V lost 3 bases and J lost 1; bases outside the gene matches: 6. The CDR3 has 16 residues. Germline assignment: CDR1 LGHDT and CDR2 YNNKEL (reference sequence). The CDR3 region has the DNA TGTGCCAGCAGCCATGCGGGGGGGAGAATCCAAGAGACCCAGTACTTC. Protein: CASSHAGGRIQETQYF.

The sample holds one count of this clone. The V call is TRBV18, the J call TRBJ1-4; D possibly corresponds to TRBD1 (6 bases). Germline CDR1 is KGHSH and CDR2 is LQKENI. The CDR3 spans 15 residues. Trimming shortened V by 3 bases and J by 2 bases, and 10 bases separated the two germline ends. The CDR3 DNA follows: TGTGCCAGCTCACCCGTGGGGGCTACTAATGAAAAACTGTTTTTT. Translating gives CASSPVGATNEKLFF. Supplemented by reference TRBV18 and TRBJ1-4, the full variable domain reads NAGVMQNPRHLVRRRGQEARLRCSPMKGHSHVYWYRQLPEEGLKFMVYLQKENIIDESGMPKERFSAEFPKEGPSILRIQQVVRGDSAAYFCASSPVGATNEKLFFGSGTQLSVL.

The J gene is TRBJ2-2, the V gene TRBV19, with D tentatively TRBD1 (6 bases). The V gene lost 6 bases and the J gene lost 5 bases, with 13 bases spanning the gap. The CDR3 runs 14 residues. Germline CDR1 is LNHDA and CDR2 is SQIVND (reference sequence). This CDR3 reads CASSHGGYTGELFF. The CDR3 bases are TGTGCCAGTAGCCATGGGGGCTATACCGGGGAGCTGTTTTTT.

There are a few counts of this clone. The gene calls are TRBV6-2 or TRBV6-3 and TRBJ1-5; D ambiguous. V lost 3 bases to trimming and J lost 0 bases, with 6 bases between them. The CDR3 length is 14 residues. Germline V gene data show CDR1 as MNHEY and CDR2 as SVGEGT. CDR3 residues: CASSYSVSNQPQHF. The CDR3 coding sequence is TGTGCCAGCAGTTATTCTGTTAGCAATCAGCCCCAGCATTTT.

This chain connects TRBV19 to TRBJ1-1, with 7 nucleotides matching TRBD1. The CDR3 is 14 residues long. V lost 5 bases, J lost 1 base, and 4 bases stayed unmatched. Germline V gene sequence: CDR1 LNHDA, CDR2 SQIVND (reference sequence). CDR3 sequence: CASSPRQGNTEAFF. The DNA for the CDR3 is TGTGCCAGTAGTCCGCGACAGGGGAACACTGAAGCTTTCTTT.

The CDR3 coding sequence is TGTGCCAGCAGCACGGGGGGAACAGTGGTGACTGAAGCTTTCTTT. Translated, it gives CASSTGGTVVTEAFF. This chain joins TRBV5-4 and TRBJ1-1; possibly TRBD1 for D (5 bases). CDR1 and CDR2 from the germline V gene are SGHNT and YYREEE (reference sequence). This CDR3 spans 15 amino acids. Trimming left V 4 bases short and J 5 bases short, with 18 bases between.

V and J are TRBV28 and TRBJ1-5, with 9 bases identical to TRBD1. Per germline, CDR1 MDHEN and CDR2 SYDVKM. The CDR3 has 15 residues. Trimming at V came to 6 bases and at J to 6 bases, leaving 9 bases not matched to a gene. This CDR3 is CASSPGGTGFQPQHF. The CDR3 DNA is TGTGCCAGCAGCCCCGGGGGGACAGGGTTTCAGCCCCAGCATTTT.

Only one count was recorded for this clone. The rearrangement uses TRBV5-4 and TRBJ2-7, with TRBD1 as a possible D gene (5 bases). With 2 bases removed from V and 6 bases from J, the gap between germline ends came to 12 bases. The CDR3 loop spans 13 amino acids. In germline, CDR1 is SGHNT, CDR2 YYREEE (reference sequence). The CDR3 DNA is TGTGCCAGCAGCTTCGGATCTGGGGCCGAGCAGTACTTC. It yields the protein CASSFGSGAEQYF.

V is TRBV7-8 and J is TRBJ1-5; 8 nucleotides agree with TRBD1. Germline-derived CDR1 and CDR2 are SGHVS and FQNEAQ. The CDR3 runs 16 residues. Trimming took 2 bases from V and 3 from J; bases not matched to a gene: 6. CDR3 protein: CASSLWAGGNNQPQHF. In DNA, the CDR3 is TGTGCCAGCAGCTTATGGGCAGGGGGCAACAATCAGCCCCAGCATTTT.

J is TRBJ1-1 and V is TRBV27; D is unresolved. Trimming pared 3 bases from V and 0 bases from J, leaving 5 bases between. Germline V gene lookup returns CDR1 MNHEY and CDR2 SMNVEV (reference sequence). The CDR3 has 13 amino acids. This CDR3 is CASSLQMNTEAFF. The CDR3 DNA sequence: TGTGCCAGCAGTTTGCAGATGAACACTGAAGCTTTCTTT.